Listed below are T cell receptor beta chains from one sample, sequenced in a study of PD-1 blockade in classical Hodgkin lymphoma. The data were produced by immunoSEQ multiplex PCR, yet TCRdb's version contains in-frame clones alone and is incomplete. The sample yields nearly 25,000 clones, more than 80% seen once. Material for sequencing was CD4+ T cells from blood. Receptors originate from a human donor with classical Hodgkin lymphoma. The CDR3 runs from the conserved cysteine through the conserved F or W. Each record gives: D gene, J gene, V gene, clone size, CDR3 protein, CDR3 DNA. D genes are given only for firm matches. The size entry is marked missing in some rows and otherwise reads once, few, many or a size class.

d_call: .; j_call: TRBJ2-7; v_call: TRBV11-2; clone_size: .; cdr3_aa: CASSSPRDKTYEQYF; cdr3_nt: TGTGCCAGCAGCTCCCCCCGGGACAAAACCTACGAGCAGTACTTC
d_call: .; j_call: TRBJ1-5; v_call: TRBV28; clone_size: .; cdr3_aa: CASSLWGGWQTDQPQHF; cdr3_nt: TGTGCCAGCAGTTTATGGGGTGGCTGGCAGACCGATCAGCCCCAGCATTTT
d_call: TRBD1; j_call: TRBJ2-3; v_call: TRBV6-4; clone_size: .; cdr3_aa: CASSDSGGGDTQYF; cdr3_nt: TGTGCCAGCAGTGACTCAGGGGGCGGGGATACGCAGTATTTT
d_call: .; j_call: TRBJ2-1; v_call: TRBV9; clone_size: .; cdr3_aa: CASSVGPDNEQFF; cdr3_nt: TGTGCCAGCAGCGTAGGGCCAGACAATGAGCAGTTCTTC
d_call: .; j_call: TRBJ2-7; v_call: TRBV5-6; clone_size: .; cdr3_aa: CASSLGRHYEQYF; cdr3_nt: TGTGCCAGCAGCTTGGGGCGCCACTACGAGCAGTACTTC
d_call: .; j_call: TRBJ1-3; v_call: TRBV6-1; clone_size: .; cdr3_aa: CASSEAPGTGNTIYF; cdr3_nt: TGTGCCAGCAGTGAAGCTCCAGGGACTGGAAACACCATATATTTT
d_call: TRBD1; j_call: TRBJ1-2; v_call: TRBV28; clone_size: .; cdr3_aa: CASSPGQGGGYTF; cdr3_nt: TGTGCCAGCAGTCCGGGACAGGGGGGTGGCTACACCTTC
d_call: TRBD1; j_call: TRBJ2-3; v_call: TRBV5-5; clone_size: .; cdr3_aa: CASRDRSYTDTQYF; cdr3_nt: TGTGCCAGCAGGGACAGGTCGTACACAGATACGCAGTATTTT
d_call: TRBD1; j_call: TRBJ1-4; v_call: TRBV5-1; clone_size: .; cdr3_aa: CASSSGTGLEKLFF; cdr3_nt: TGCGCCAGCAGCTCCGGGACAGGGCTTGAAAAACTGTTTTTT
d_call: .; j_call: TRBJ2-1; v_call: TRBV5-6; clone_size: .; cdr3_aa: CASSRTRGGRSYNEQFF; cdr3_nt: TGTGCCAGCAGCAGAACCAGGGGGGGCCGCTCCTACAATGAGCAGTTCTTC
d_call: TRBD2; j_call: TRBJ2-1; v_call: TRBV5-3; clone_size: once; cdr3_aa: CARRVARGGPYHEQFF; cdr3_nt: TGTGCCAGAAGGGTAGCCCGCGGGGGGCCCTACCATGAGCAGTTCTTC
d_call: TRBD2; j_call: TRBJ2-7; v_call: TRBV7-8; clone_size: .; cdr3_aa: CASSLGFSGGAFSYEQYF; cdr3_nt: TGTGCCAGCAGCTTAGGGTTTAGCGGGGGGGCCTTCTCCTACGAGCAGTACTTC
d_call: TRBD1; j_call: TRBJ2-7; v_call: TRBV18; clone_size: .; cdr3_aa: CASSLRQGSYEQYF; cdr3_nt: TGTGCCAGCTCACTCCGACAGGGGTCCTACGAGCAGTACTTC
d_call: .; j_call: TRBJ1-4; v_call: TRBV15; clone_size: .; cdr3_aa: CATSRDRSLKLFF; cdr3_nt: TGTGCCACCAGCAGAGATCGGAGTCTAAAACTGTTTTTT
d_call: TRBD1; j_call: TRBJ2-5; v_call: TRBV5-1; clone_size: .; cdr3_aa: CASSLRASGQGSQETQYF; cdr3_nt: TGCGCCAGCAGCTTACGTGCGTCGGGACAGGGGTCTCAAGAGACCCAGTACTTC
d_call: .; j_call: TRBJ1-3; v_call: TRBV6-5; clone_size: .; cdr3_aa: CASSYSADSGNTIYF; cdr3_nt: TGTGCCAGCAGTTACTCGGCTGACTCTGGAAACACCATATATTTT
d_call: .; j_call: TRBJ2-1; v_call: TRBV19; clone_size: .; cdr3_aa: CASSIGSAGNEQFF; cdr3_nt: TGTGCCAGTAGTATAGGCTCAGCGGGCAATGAGCAGTTCTTC
d_call: TRBD1; j_call: TRBJ1-5; v_call: TRBV18; clone_size: .; cdr3_aa: CASSPSPLGQVLANSNQPQHF; cdr3_nt: TGTGCCAGCTCACCATCCCCCCTGGGACAGGTTCTTGCGAATAGCAATCAGCCCCAGCATTTT
d_call: TRBD2; j_call: TRBJ2-3; v_call: TRBV11-2; clone_size: .; cdr3_aa: CASSRGSGGRADTQYF; cdr3_nt: TGTGCCAGCAGCCGCGGGAGCGGGGGTCGGGCAGATACGCAGTATTTT
d_call: TRBD1; j_call: TRBJ2-5; v_call: TRBV7-2; clone_size: .; cdr3_aa: CASSLSFRGPRETQYF; cdr3_nt: TGTGCCAGCAGCTTAAGCTTCAGGGGGCCCCGGGAGACCCAGTACTTC
d_call: .; j_call: TRBJ1-5; v_call: TRBV27; clone_size: .; cdr3_aa: CASSFVGEGNQPQHF; cdr3_nt: TGTGCCAGCAGTTTTGTGGGAGAAGGCAATCAGCCCCAGCATTTT
d_call: .; j_call: TRBJ1-3; v_call: TRBV7-2; clone_size: few; cdr3_aa: CASTREAGAGNTIYF; cdr3_nt: TGTGCCAGCACCCGAGAGGCAGGAGCTGGAAACACCATATATTTT
d_call: .; j_call: TRBJ2-3; v_call: TRBV10-3; clone_size: .; cdr3_aa: CAASSGGTDTQYF; cdr3_nt: TGTGCCGCCTCGTCGGGGGGCACAGATACGCAGTATTTT
d_call: TRBD2; j_call: TRBJ2-5; v_call: TRBV4-1; clone_size: .; cdr3_aa: CASSRSGTSGDIQETQYF; cdr3_nt: TGCGCCAGCAGTCGTAGCGGGACTAGCGGGGACATACAAGAGACCCAGTACTTC
d_call: .; j_call: TRBJ1-5; v_call: TRBV19; clone_size: few; cdr3_aa: CASSRREGMRNQPQHF; cdr3_nt: TGTGCCAGTAGCCGCAGAGAGGGGATGCGCAATCAGCCCCAGCATTTT
d_call: .; j_call: TRBJ1-2; v_call: TRBV6-6; clone_size: .; cdr3_aa: CASSYGRRGGYGYTF; cdr3_nt: TGTGCCAGCAGTTACGGGCGGAGGGGTGGATATGGCTACACCTTC